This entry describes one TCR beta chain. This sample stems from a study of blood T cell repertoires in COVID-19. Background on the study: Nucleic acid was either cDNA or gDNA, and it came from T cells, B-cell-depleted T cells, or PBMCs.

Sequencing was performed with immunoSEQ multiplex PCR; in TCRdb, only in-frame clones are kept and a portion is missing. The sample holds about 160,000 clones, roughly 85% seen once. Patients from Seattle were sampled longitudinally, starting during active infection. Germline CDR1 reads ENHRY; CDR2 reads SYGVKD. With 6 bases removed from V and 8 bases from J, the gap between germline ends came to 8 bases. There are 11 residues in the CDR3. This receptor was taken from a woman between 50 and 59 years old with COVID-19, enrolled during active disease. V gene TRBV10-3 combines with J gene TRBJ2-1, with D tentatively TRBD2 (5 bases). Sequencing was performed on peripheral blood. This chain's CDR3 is CAIRDLYEQFF. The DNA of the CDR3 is TGTGCCATCAGGGACTTGTATGAGCAGTTCTTC.